This TCR beta chain was recorded in a study of OX40 agonist ivuxolimab in advanced cancers. On the study more broadly: With ivuxolimab, an agonistic anti-OX40 (CD134) antibody, patients were treated. Partial responses were achieved by three patients, of whom one had hepatocellular carcinoma and two had cutaneous melanoma.

The CDR3 has 14 amino acids. CDR1 and CDR2 (germline): LNHDA, SQIVND (reference sequence). With 9 bases clipped from V and 8 bases from J, the junction kept 8 bases outside the gene matches. Whole-study results and caveats: Near-lowest levels of clonal expansion characterized partial responders at 0.1-3.0 mg/kg.

Comments on this clone: Antigen unknown.

Sequenced by immunoSEQ multiplex PCR; TCRdb stores in-frame clones only, minus some. The sample yields about 76,000 clones, around nine tenths seen once. The TCR comes from an adult with an advanced solid tumor such as melanoma, head and neck, liver or kidney cancer. The chain is built from TRBV19 and TRBJ1-6, with 9 bases that match TRBD1. Sequenced here: CD4+ or CD8+ T cells sorted from blood, sampled in a trial of the OX40 agonist ivuxolimab. DNA of the CDR3: TGTGCCAGCAGAACAGGGGGCTTGTATTCACCCCTCCACTTT. Translating it yields CASRTGGLYSPLHF.